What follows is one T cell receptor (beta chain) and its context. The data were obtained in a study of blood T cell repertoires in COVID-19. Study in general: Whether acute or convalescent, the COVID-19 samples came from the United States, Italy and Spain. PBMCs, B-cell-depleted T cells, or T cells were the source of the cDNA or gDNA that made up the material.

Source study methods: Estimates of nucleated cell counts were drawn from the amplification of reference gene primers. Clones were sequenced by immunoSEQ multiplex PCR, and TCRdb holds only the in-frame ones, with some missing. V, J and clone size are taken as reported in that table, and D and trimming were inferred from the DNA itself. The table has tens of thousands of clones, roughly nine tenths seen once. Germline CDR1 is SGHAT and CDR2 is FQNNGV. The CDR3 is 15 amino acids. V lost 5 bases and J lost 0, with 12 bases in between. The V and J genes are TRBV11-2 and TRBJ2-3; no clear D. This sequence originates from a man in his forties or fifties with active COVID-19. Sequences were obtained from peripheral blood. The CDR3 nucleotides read TGTGCCAGCAGCCTCCACAGAACTAGCACAGATACGCAGTATTTT. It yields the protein CASSLHRTSTDTQYF.